This passage covers 27 T cell receptor beta chains from one sample sequenced in a study of monozygotic twins with inflammatory bowel disease. No DNA is given; TCRdb re-called the 5' RACE reads and lists each CDR3 protein once. This sample's clone table lists some 160,000 distinct CDR3 sequences. Sequenced: blood. These TCRs come from a human donor with ulcerative colitis or Crohn's disease, or a healthy co-twin of an affected twin (not recorded which).

The rearrangement links TRBV20-1 to TRBJ2-3; the TCRdb call, TRBD1, lacks DNA for checking. CDR1 and CDR2 from the germline V gene are DFQATT and SNEGSKA (reference sequence). This CDR3 spans 18 amino acids. The CDR3 sequence is CSARDAESSRGSTDTQYF.

The chain is built from TRBV4-3 and TRBJ1-1. The CDR3 extends over 16 amino acids. Germline CDR1 is LGHNA and CDR2 is YSLEER. The CDR3 sequence is CASSQEPGFMNTEAFF.

This chain links TRBV20-1 with TRBJ1-5; TCRdb designates TRBD1, a call that cannot be tested without DNA. Germline CDR1 is DFQATT and CDR2 is SNEGSKA (reference sequence). There are 15 residues in the CDR3. CDR3: CSARFPGQRNQPQHF.

The V gene is TRBV28, the J gene TRBJ1-1; TCRdb lists TRBD1, though no DNA is available to test this call. This CDR3 contains 14 residues. Germline assignment: CDR1 MDHEN and CDR2 SYDVKM. The CDR3 sequence is CASSLGHLGTEAFF.

The genes are TRBV10-2 and TRBJ2-7; TCRdb's D call, TRBD2, is unchecked because there is no DNA. The CDR3 totals 15 residues. Looked up from germline, CDR1 is WSHSY and CDR2 is SAAADI. The CDR3 here is CASSLSGSYSYEQYF.

The chain has TRBV10-3 and TRBJ2-7; TCRdb selects TRBD1, and the lack of DNA leaves this call unchecked. The CDR3 is 15 amino acids. Germline values: CDR1 ENHRY, CDR2 SYGVKD. CDR3 in amino acids: CAISDPGTGGDEQYF.

V is TRBV5-6 and J is TRBJ2-2. The CDR3 is made up of 13 amino acids. Germline V gives CDR1 SGHDT, CDR2 YYEEEE. CDR3: CASSLARAGELFF. The entire variable domain, with the rest obtained from reference TRBV5-6 and TRBJ2-2, is as follows: DAGVTQSPTHLIKTRGQQVTLRCSPKSGHDTVSWYQQALGQGPQFIFQYYEEEERQRGNFPDRFSGHQFPNYSSELNVNALLLGDSALYLCASSLARAGELFFGEGSRLTVL.

The chain combines TRBV5-4 with TRBJ1-1. Germline V gives CDR1 SGHNT, CDR2 YYREEE (reference sequence). CDR3 length: 15 residues. CDR3 sequence reads: CASSLAEGRNTEAFF. The full variable domain, with the rest looked up from reference TRBV5-4 and TRBJ1-1, is ETGVTQSPTHLIKTRGQQVTLRCSSQSGHNTVSWYQQALGQGPQFIFQYYREEENGRGNFPPRFSGLQFPNYSSELNVNALELDDSALYLCASSLAEGRNTEAFFGQGTRLTVV.

The chain is built from TRBV20-1 and TRBJ1-1. The CDR3 covers 15 residues. Germline V CDR1 and CDR2: DFQATT, SNEGSKA (reference sequence). The CDR3 sequence: CSAREEGRVGTEAFF.

The genes are TRBV29-1 and TRBJ2-5. The CDR3 has 13 residues. In germline, CDR1 is SQVTM, CDR2 ANQGSEA. The CDR3 reads CSVEESVGETQYF.

The J gene is TRBJ2-3, the V gene TRBV28. This CDR3 spans 12 amino acids. The germline CDR1 and CDR2 sequences are MDHEN and SYDVKM. This CDR3 reads CASRESTETQYF.

The rearrangement uses TRBV7-9 and TRBJ2-7. This CDR3 comprises 13 residues. Per the germline V gene, CDR1 is SEHNR and CDR2 is FQNEAQ (reference sequence). The CDR3 spells CASSFGQSYEQYF.

The V and J genes are TRBV7-6 and TRBJ1-2; TCRdb reports TRBD1, a call that lacks DNA to check it against. The CDR3 runs to 12 residues. The germline V gene has CDR1 SGHVS and CDR2 FNYEAQ. The CDR3 loop reads CASSPDRVGYTF.

The chain uses TRBV12-3 or TRBV12-4 and TRBJ1-3. The CDR3 extends over 15 amino acids. CDR3: CASTSVRLSGNTIYF.

The CDR3 sequence: CSVEMSYEQYF. V gene TRBV29-1 combines with J gene TRBJ2-7. CDR3 length: 11 residues. Per the germline V gene, CDR1 is SQVTM and CDR2 is ANQGSEA.

V and J are TRBV5-1 and TRBJ2-6; TCRdb lists TRBD1, though no DNA is available to test this call. Germline V gene sequence: CDR1 SGHRS, CDR2 YFSETQ. There are 16 residues in the CDR3. This CDR3 reads CASSSLQGAGANVLTF.

The CDR3 reads CASSATGQEPQHF. This chain links TRBV18 with TRBJ1-5; no DNA is available, so the TRBD1 call from TCRdb remains unchecked. CDR3 length: 13 residues. The germline V gene encodes CDR1 KGHSH and CDR2 LQKENI.

Here the CDR3 reads CAIQGDAGWDYGYTF. This chain connects TRBV10-3 to TRBJ1-2; the D gene TCRdb calls, TRBD1, cannot be checked with no DNA. CDR3 length equals 15 residues. CDR1 ENHRY and CDR2 SYGVKD come from the germline V gene.

This chain connects TRBV5-1 to TRBJ2-2; with no DNA, the TCRdb D assignment of TRBD1 cannot be verified. The CDR3 runs to 15 residues. Germline-derived CDR1 and CDR2 are SGHRS and YFSETQ. The CDR3 spells CASSPFDTGTGELFF.

The chain recombines TRBV29-1 with TRBJ2-2; the TCRdb call, TRBD2, lacks DNA for checking. This CDR3 comprises 15 residues. The germline V gene encodes CDR1 SQVTM and CDR2 ANQGSEA. The CDR3 reads CSVSGLAGATGELFF.

V gene TRBV9 combines with J gene TRBJ1-2; the D call of TRBD1 rests on TCRdb alone, since no DNA is present to check it. Germline CDR1 is SGDLS and CDR2 is YYNGEE. This CDR3 is built from 16 residues. The CDR3 sequence is CASSAVQTPRPYGYTF.

The rearrangement links TRBV7-2 to TRBJ1-5. Germline V gene data show CDR1 as SGHTA and CDR2 as FQGNSA. The CDR3 spans 12 residues. The chain's CDR3 is CASSLISQPQHF.

V usage is TRBV29-1 and J usage is TRBJ2-1. The CDR3 sequence is 13 residues long. The germline V gene encodes CDR1 SQVTM and CDR2 ANQGSEA. The CDR3 sequence: CSVEFWIDNEQFF.

The chain couples TRBV7-2 to TRBJ1-1. The germline V gene encodes CDR1 SGHTA and CDR2 FQGNSA. This CDR3 is 15 amino acids long. This chain's CDR3 is CASSPYGGAGTEAFF.

The V gene is TRBV29-1, the J gene TRBJ1-5. This CDR3 contains 12 residues. Per the germline V gene, CDR1 is SQVTM and CDR2 is ANQGSEA. The chain's CDR3 is CSVLGLSGPQHF.

The rearrangement joins TRBV7-2 to TRBJ2-1; TCRdb selects TRBD2, and the lack of DNA leaves this call unchecked. The CDR3 sequence is 16 residues long. Germline CDR1 is SGHTA and CDR2 is FQGNSA. The CDR3 spells CASSFPPRGSYNEQFF.

The chain links TRBV15 to TRBJ1-4; the D call from TCRdb, TRBD1, cannot be confirmed without DNA. CDR3 length: 15 residues. From germline, CDR1 is LNHNV and CDR2 YYDKDF (reference sequence). The CDR3 sequence: CATSRATGFKEKLFF.